This T cell receptor (beta chain) was recovered during a study of Tregs in tolerant kidney transplant recipients. Mixed chimerism was transient after nonmyeloablative marrow transplants from related graft donors. CD4+CD25+CD127- Tregs, CD4+CD25- non-Tregs, CD4 and CD8 cells were sorted. The length of the CDR3 is 12 residues. Trimming took 4 bases from V and 2 from J, leaving 6 bases between them. CDR1 is SGHDN, CDR2 FVKESK, per germline. TCRdb keeps only in-frame clones here, not all; method: immunoSEQ multiplex PCR. Its listing shows tens of thousands of clones. Comment on this clone: The read comes to an end 3 residues before the CDR3 does, leaving the germline J gene to fill in the end.

The TCR sequence derives from a human patient who received a combined kidney and bone marrow transplant. Some T cells may have originated in the graft donor. This rearrangement joins TRBV14 to TRBJ2-7; D uncertain. This sample comprised CD4+ T cells from blood (PBMCs), obtained 24 months after the transplant. CDR3 DNA, as far as it was read: TGTGCCAGCAGCCTTAGCCCCTACGAG. Translated: CASSLSPYE. In full, the CDR3 is CASSLSPYEQYF.